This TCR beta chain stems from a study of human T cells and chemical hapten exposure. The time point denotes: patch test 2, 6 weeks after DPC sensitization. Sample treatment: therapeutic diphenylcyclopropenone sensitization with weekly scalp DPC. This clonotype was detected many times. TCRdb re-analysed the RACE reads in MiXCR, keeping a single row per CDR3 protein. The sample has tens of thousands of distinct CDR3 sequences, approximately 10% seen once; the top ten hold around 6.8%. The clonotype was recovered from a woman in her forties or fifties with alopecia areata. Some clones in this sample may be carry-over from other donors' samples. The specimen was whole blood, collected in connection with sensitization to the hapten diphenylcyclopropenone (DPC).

The CDR3 sequence is CASSPLRGRSGGELFF. In DNA, the CDR3 is TGTGCCAGCAGCCCCCTTCGCGGGAGGAGTGGCGGGGAGCTGTTTTTT. The V call is TRBV11-2, the J call TRBJ2-2; the match to TRBD2 covers 8 bases. Germline V gene sequence: CDR1 SGHAT, CDR2 FQNNGV. After removal of 5 bases from V and 7 bases from J, the junction contained 12 bases not matched to a gene. The CDR3 runs to 16 residues. Full variable domain (outside the CDR3, taken from reference TRBV11-2 and TRBJ2-2): EAGVAQSPRYKIIEKRQSVAFWCNPISGHATLYWYQQILGQGPKLLIQFQNNGVVDDSQLPKDRFSAERLKGVDSTLKIQPAKLEDSAVYLCASSPLRGRSGGELFFGEGSRLTVL.